The clone carrying this T cell receptor beta chain has more than one count but fewer than ten. Its target is not known. The read comes to an end 3 residues before the CDR3 does, leaving the germline J gene to fill in the end. The sample originates from a study of T cell clonality in common variable immunodeficiency. Study results and limitations: Common variable immunodeficiency TCR beta sequences reportedly had fewer deletions and N-nucleotide insertions. CVID subjects shared fewer TCRbeta clones than healthy controls did. TCRbeta clonality was increased in CVID versus healthy controls.

Control and CVID samples contributed equal amounts of genomic DNA. Only in-frame clones appear in the TCRdb table, and some are missing; sequencing was by immunoSEQ multiplex PCR. Recorded here are tens of thousands of clones, none singletons. This CDR3 is 14 amino acids long. Trimming took 9 bases from V and 9 from J; bases not matched to a gene: 7. Germline V lookup: CDR1 SGHNT, CDR2 YYREEE (reference sequence). This sequence originates from a human donor with common variable immunodeficiency. The rearrangement links TRBV5-4 to TRBJ1-6; 12 bases fit TRBD1. Sequencing was done on a sample of peripheral blood mononuclear cells. CDR3 protein: CATTGTGGASPLHF. Incomplete CDR3 DNA: TGTGCCACTACCGGGACAGGGGGCGCTTCACCC.